This TCR beta chain comes out of a study of cytomegalovirus exposure and HLA in healthy donors. Study as a whole: In a later analysis, it was reported that the approximately 120 validation repertoires had been produced on the same platform as the 550 to 700 repertoires belonging to the first cohort.

Study-level results: In vitro checks showed that a few CMV-associated chains really do target CMV antigens. Cytomegalovirus association was assigned to about 150 TCR beta chains.

Worth noting for this clone: Its antigen is currently unknown.

Between the trimmed V and J ends, which lost 4 bases and 3 bases, there was a span of 13 bases. The CDR3 is made up of 13 amino acids. From germline, CDR1 is SQVTM and CDR2 ANQGSEA. Repertoires were generated with immunoSEQ multiplex PCR, while TCRdb's copy carries only in-frame clones and drops some. The data contain roughly 150,000 clones, more than 75% of them seen just once; the ten biggest clones take up almost 3%. The rearrangement joins TRBV29-1 to TRBJ2-7; D is perhaps TRBD1 (6 bases). The sequenced material came from PBMCs. This TCR was sampled from a man younger than 35 in good health and CMV-seronegative. CDR3 sequence: CSVARGSGYEQYF. As DNA, the CDR3 is TGCAGCGTTGCCAGGGGATCGGGCTACGAGCAGTACTTC.